This T cell receptor beta chain was identified in a study of blood T cell repertoires in COVID-19. At the level of the study: Material from acute and convalescent COVID-19 was sourced from the United States, Italy and Spain. T cells, B-cell-depleted T cells, or PBMCs provided the cDNA or gDNA that served as material.

In the original workflow: The assay estimated nucleated cells by amplifying reference gene primers. This table comes from immunoSEQ multiplex PCR, and its TCRdb copy is limited to in-frame clones, with some not included. That table supplies the V and J calls and clone size; D and trimming were determined from the DNA. The sample has hundreds of thousands of clones; approximately 90% are singletons. Trimming removed 4 bases from V and 4 bases from J; junction bases left unmatched: 5. The CDR3 is 14 amino acids. Germline values: CDR1 SGHRS, CDR2 YFSETQ. The J gene is TRBJ1-2, the V gene TRBV5-1; 9 bases match TRBD1. Sequenced sample: peripheral blood. This receptor was obtained from a woman in her twenties or thirties with active or convalescent COVID-19. This chain's CDR3 is CASSLPGQGYGYTF. The CDR3 DNA is TGCGCCAGCAGCCTCCCGGGACAGGGCTATGGCTACACCTTC.